These 4 T cell receptor beta chains were sequenced from one sample in a study of shared clonotypes between healthy human individuals. CD8 cells classed as naive were CD45RO-negative and positively selected for CCR7, excluding terminally differentiated effector memory CD45RA+ cells. The repertoire was sequenced with immunoSEQ multiplex PCR; TCRdb's copy has only in-frame clones and lacks some. The table records 2 million to 2.5 million clones, about 95% of them present only once. Sequencing input: naive CD8+ T cells sorted from blood. Receptors originate from a man between 18 and 35 years old in good health.

A single count supports this clone. The genes are TRBV13 and TRBJ2-3, with 8 bases fitting TRBD2. Germline CDR1 reads PRHDT; CDR2 reads FYEKMQ (reference sequence). There are 19 residues in the CDR3. Trimming at V came to 0 bases and at J to 2 bases, leaving 13 bases not matched to a gene. The CDR3: CASSLGHASGWVHTDTQYF. Written as DNA, the CDR3 is TGTGCCAGCAGCTTAGGCCATGCTAGCGGGTGGGTACACACAGATACGCAGTATTTT.

Remarks on this clone: This same CDR3 is encoded by further DNA sequences in the sample. The chain combines TRBV4-3 with TRBJ2-5; D is possibly TRBD2 (5 bases). This CDR3 contains 13 residues. The V and J ends lost 1 base and 4 bases respectively, with 7 bases between them. Germline V gene lookup returns CDR1 LGHNA and CDR2 YSLEER. In nucleotides, the CDR3 is TGCGCCAGCAGCCAAGCTGGAGGAGAGACCCAGTACTTC. This codes for CASSQAGGETQYF.

The chain links TRBV7-6 to TRBJ2-7; a weak D match, TRBD2 (6 bases). There are 15 residues in the CDR3. V was shortened by 4 bases and J by 6 bases, with 19 bases between the two germline ends. The germline gives CDR1 SGHVS, CDR2 FNYEAQ. The DNA for the CDR3 is TGTGCCAGCAGCTCTACGGCGGGATTGGGGCCCGAGCAGTACTTC. Translating gives CASSSTAGLGPEQYF.

The chain recombines TRBV27 with TRBJ1-4; D might be TRBD1 (5 bases). The CDR3 runs 14 residues. Germline V gene lookup returns CDR1 MNHEY and CDR2 SMNVEV (reference sequence). V lost 2 bases and J lost 4, with 8 bases in between. CDR3 nucleotides: TGTGCCAGCAGTTTAATGGGGGATAATGAAAAACTGTTTTTT. It codes for CASSLMGDNEKLFF.